This TCR beta chain was sequenced during a study of long-term antiretroviral therapy in people with HIV. Germline CDR1 reads MRHNA; CDR2 reads SNTAGT. The junction had 10 bases not matched to a gene; V was cut back by 4 bases and J by 5 bases. The CDR3 extends over 16 amino acids. About this clone itself: Its antigen is unknown.

Study-level findings and limits: Data on ART adherence, viral resistance or therapy changes were unavailable.

It was version v3.0 of the immunoSEQ assay that was run at survey level. Assay used: immunoSEQ multiplex PCR; TCRdb lists only in-frame clones, some missing. The sample has approximately 30,000 clones, about 86% seen once. Material: unsorted PBMCs, obtained 0.8 years after starting antiretroviral therapy. The J gene is TRBJ2-5, the V gene TRBV6-4; the match to TRBD1 covers 10 bases. This TCR was sampled from a woman aged 25-40 years with HIV. The CDR3 DNA reads as TGTGCCAGCAGTGTCATCCGGGACAGGGGTTCTGAGACCCAGTACTTC. As protein: CASSVIRDRGSETQYF.